These T cell receptor beta chains were read from a single sample in a study of cytomegalovirus exposure and HLA in healthy donors. The repertoire was sequenced with immunoSEQ multiplex PCR; TCRdb's copy has only in-frame clones and lacks some. The table shows some 140,000 clones, with around 79% occurring only once. The sample comprised PBMCs. The receptors stem from a young man in good health and CMV-seronegative. Each CDR3 is given with its conserved first and last residue. D genes are given only for firm matches. Clone size is stated in some rows and not others, as once, few, many or a class when expanded.

D gene: .; V gene: TRBV14; CDR3 length: 13; J gene: TRBJ1-1; clone size: once; CDR3 protein: CASSQGERLEAFF; CDR3 DNA: TGTGCCAGCAGCCAAGGGGAGCGCTTAGAAGCTTTCTTT
D gene: TRBD1; V gene: TRBV7-8; CDR3 length: 17; J gene: TRBJ1-2; clone size: once; CDR3 protein: CASSARTTGQGANGYTF; CDR3 DNA: TGTGCCAGCAGCGCCCGCACCACGGGACAGGGGGCTAATGGCTACACCTTC
D gene: TRBD1; V gene: TRBV6-1; CDR3 length: 19; J gene: TRBJ2-2; clone size: few; CDR3 protein: CASSETVRAGQVVSGELFF; CDR3 DNA: TGTGCCAGCAGTGAAACGGTCCGTGCGGGACAGGTTGTAAGCGGGGAGCTGTTTTTT
D gene: TRBD1; V gene: TRBV19; CDR3 length: 13; J gene: TRBJ2-5; clone size: .; CDR3 protein: CASSGQGQETQYF; CDR3 DNA: TGTGCCAGTAGCGGACAGGGACAAGAGACCCAGTACTTC
D gene: .; V gene: TRBV6-5; CDR3 length: 16; J gene: TRBJ1-6; clone size: .; CDR3 protein: CASSYPRGGENSPLHF; CDR3 DNA: TGTGCCAGCAGTTACCCTCGTGGAGGGGAGAATTCACCCCTCCACTTT
D gene: TRBD1; V gene: TRBV9; CDR3 length: 18; J gene: TRBJ2-1; clone size: .; CDR3 protein: CASSPPWDRGNFGNEQFF; CDR3 DNA: TGTGCCAGCAGCCCCCCCTGGGACAGGGGTAACTTCGGAAATGAGCAGTTCTTC
D gene: .; V gene: TRBV7-9; CDR3 length: 14; J gene: TRBJ1-2; clone size: .; CDR3 protein: CASSLGGSGYGYTF; CDR3 DNA: TGTGCCAGCAGCTTAGGGGGTAGCGGCTATGGCTACACCTTC
D gene: TRBD2; V gene: TRBV19; CDR3 length: 16; J gene: TRBJ2-1; clone size: .; CDR3 protein: CASSTDRGVSYNEQFF; CDR3 DNA: TGTGCCAGTAGTACAGACCGGGGGGTCTCCTACAATGAGCAGTTCTTC
D gene: .; V gene: TRBV7-8; CDR3 length: 15; J gene: TRBJ1-4; clone size: .; CDR3 protein: CASSTATASNEKLFF; CDR3 DNA: TGTGCCAGCAGCACCGCGACAGCCTCTAATGAAAAACTGTTTTTT
D gene: TRBD2; V gene: TRBV5-1; CDR3 length: 17; J gene: TRBJ2-5; clone size: .; CDR3 protein: CASSLARLAGGLETQYF; CDR3 DNA: TGCGCCAGCAGCTTGGCCCGACTAGCGGGGGGGCTAGAGACCCAGTACTTC
D gene: TRBD1; V gene: TRBV4-1; CDR3 length: 15; J gene: TRBJ1-1; clone size: .; CDR3 protein: CASSQLPTGDTEAFF; CDR3 DNA: TGCGCCAGCAGCCAGCTTCCCACAGGGGACACTGAAGCTTTCTTT